The 3 T cell receptor beta chains given below trace back to one sample, sequenced in a study of Ad26.COV2.S vaccination and SARS-CoV-2 variants. Only in-frame clones appear in the TCRdb table, and some are missing; sequencing was by immunoSEQ multiplex PCR. The table lists 330,000 or so clones, roughly 90% of them singletons, with over 5% in the top ten. The treatment denotes: over 15 received Ad26.COV2.S at low or high dose, single or two shots; 5 received placebo; per-sample allocation not given. It was on day 63 after the first vaccine or placebo injection that samples were taken. Material: peripheral blood, obtained in a trial of Ad26.COV2.S vaccine versus placebo. These receptors were collected from a person aged 18 to 59 who received the Ad26.COV2.S COVID-19 vaccine or a placebo.

Written as DNA, the CDR3 is TGTGCCAGCAGCGTAGGGGTGCTTGACACTGAAGCTTTCTTT. Its translation: CASSVGVLDTEAFF. The chain links TRBV9 to TRBJ1-1; no reliable D call. V lost 0 bases, J lost 3 bases, and 9 bases lay in between. Germline CDR1 and CDR2: SGDLS and YYNGEE. CDR3 length: 14 residues.

The chain couples TRBV7-9 to TRBJ1-2, with D tentatively TRBD1 (6 bases). The CDR3 spans 15 residues. V was trimmed by 1 base and J by 2 bases, leaving 11 bases between them. The V gene's germline CDR1 is SEHNR and CDR2 FQNEAQ (reference sequence). CDR3 region: CASSLGRTDNYGYTF. DNA of the CDR3: TGTGCCAGCAGCTTAGGGAGGACAGACAACTATGGCTACACCTTC. Supplemented by reference TRBV7-9 and TRBJ1-2, the full variable domain reads DTGVSQNPRHKITKRGQNVTFRCDPISEHNRLYWYRQTLGQGPEFLTYFQNEAQLEKSRLLSDRFSAERPKGSFSTLEIQRTEQGDSAMYLCASSLGRTDNYGYTFGSGTRLTVV.

V gene TRBV29-1 combines with J gene TRBJ1-4; D not certain. Per germline, CDR1 SQVTM and CDR2 ANQGSEA. V was pared by 4 bases and J by 13 bases, with 16 bases between. The CDR3 runs to 12 residues. Here the CDR3 DNA reads TGCAGCGTTGCGACTCCGTGGTCAGGACTGTTTTTT. The encoded protein is CSVATPWSGLFF.